The text below deals with one T cell receptor beta chain. The antigen it binds to is not known. Base qualities were left out, and no much larger clone turns up one base away. The CDR3 regions of human TCRbeta chains were analyzed by immunosequencing. Per the source publication's procedure: TCRs in the repertoires were matched against a reference library of SARS-CoV-2-specific TCRs that had been generated with the MIRA antigen-specificity platform. Breadth was defined as the fraction of unique TCRs that were SARS-CoV-2-associated, and depth was defined as the fraction of total T cells that were SARS-CoV-2-associated. Using the MIRA data, each spike-specific TCR was assigned both to the spike region to which the TCR was reactive and to a CD4 or CD8 class. Log10-transformed breadth and depth values were compared by one-way ANOVA with Sidak's multiple comparisons tests. TCRdb's version of the immuneACCESS table is confined to in-frame rearrangements and falls short of the full clone set. An unresolved V gene accounts for under half of the shortfall where checked; the remainder is of unknown origin. V, J and clone size are taken as reported in that table, and D and trimming were inferred from the DNA itself. Present in this sample are some 120,000 clones, about 88% of which were seen just once. Over 2.5% of the sample is taken by the ten largest.

The time point label, as the study defines it: about 28 days (+/-7) after the second vaccine dose. AZD1222 recipients whose second dose came at about 4 weeks and those whose second dose came at about 12 weeks were combined into one group, since spike-specific TCR depth and breadth did not differ between the two schedules. The vaccinee samples were drawn from two UK trials, COV001 and COV002, one of which was a single-blind randomized controlled phase 2/3 trial testing AZD1222 (ChAdOx1 nCoV-19) in healthy adults. For TCRbeta chain sequencing, PBMC samples were collected from trial participants at day 0 and at day 28 after the second dose. The data derive from a study of T cell responses to AZD1222 COVID-19 vaccine (dated by TCRdb to the early 2020s). Notes on the research overall: A total of 230 to 250 trial participants underwent TCR sequencing, of whom around 210 had received two doses of AZD1222 and 26 had received two doses of the MenACWY control vaccine. Trial participants were enrolled into age subgroups of 18-55, 56-69 and 70-plus years, which contained about 160, 30 and 59 TCR-sequenced participants, respectively. Beyond this particular receptor, the publication reports: Conclusions about previously exposed vaccinees are limited, since just six AZD1222 recipients were seropositive for SARS-CoV-2 at baseline. Participants were mostly white British, with more females than males. The authors suggested clonal diversity may have been underestimated. Reportedly, almost half of the unique spike-specific TCRs recognized epitopes lying outside the regions that are mutated in the B.1.351 and B.1.1.7 variants. A significant rise in spike-specific TCR breadth and depth was observed after two AZD1222 doses relative to day 0 and relative to MenACWY recipients. In the small 56-69-year group, the increase in depth fell short of significance, most likely because of low power. Vaccine-associated CD4 TCRs spanned the whole spike protein, with dominant responses in regions 160-218 and 743-854. Because no samples from the day 14 peak response were available, repertoires could be characterized only after the peak T cell response.

The CDR3 contains 15 residues, cysteine and phenylalanine counted. Only CDR3 DNA remains: 45 bases, in frame from the first base. V lost 3 bases and J lost 7 bases, and the count of bases not matched to a germline gene is 4. Reading the germline V gene (reference sequence) gives CDR1 LNHDA and CDR2 SQIVND. Material: peripheral blood, obtained 28 days after the second AZD1222 dose. Rearrangement joined TRBV19 to TRBJ2-2, and TRBD1 aligns with 11 junction nucleotides. This clonotype was sampled from an adult who received the AZD1222 COVID-19 vaccine. Read as DNA, the sequence is TGTGCCAGTAGTATCGGGACAGGGGGTCTCGGGGAGCTGTTTTTT. It is translated as CASSIGTGGLGELFF.